Shown below are 19 T cell receptor beta chains from a single sample sequenced in a study of response to subunit inactivated influenza vaccine. TCRdb ran MiXCR on the RT-PCR reads and lists one entry per CDR3 protein. In the table there are roughly 570,000 distinct CDR3 sequences, 14% of which are singletons. Sequenced here: PBMCs from blood, sampled approximately 13 days after vaccination. The receptors stem from a man aged 45-60 years who received an inactivated influenza vaccine.

This clonotype has more than one count but fewer than ten. CDR3: CASRRVDYGYTF. The CDR3 bases are TGTGCCAGCAGGCGGGTGGACTATGGCTACACCTTC. The rearrangement links TRBV6-1 to TRBJ1-2; D not certain. The CDR3 covers 12 residues. Germline V gene lookup returns CDR1 MNHNS and CDR2 SASEGT. Deletions cut 6 bases from V and 3 bases from J, with 8 bases between.

The chain joins TRBV9 to TRBJ2-7, with TRBD1 matching over 7 bases. The germline gives CDR1 SGDLS, CDR2 YYNGEE. This CDR3 contains 15 residues. With 7 bases clipped from V and 5 bases from J, the junction kept 15 bases outside the gene matches. The DNA for the CDR3 is TGTGCCAGCTCCCCTCGACGGACAGGAACAGACGAGCAGTACTTC. Its translation is CASSPRRTGTDEQYF.

This clonotype was found many times. The chain links TRBV18 to TRBJ2-3, with 9 bases that match TRBD2. The length of the CDR3 is 14 residues. Trimming removed 3 bases from V and 7 bases from J; junction bases left unmatched: 5. Germline-derived CDR1 and CDR2 are KGHSH and LQKENI. CDR3 amino acids: CASSPTSGSYTQYF. DNA for the CDR3: TGTGCCAGCTCACCGACTAGCGGTTCCTATACGCAGTATTTT.

V usage is TRBV4-1 and J usage is TRBJ1-4; the D is unclear. Trimming left V 3 bases short and J 7 bases short, with 9 bases between. CDR1 and CDR2 (germline): MGHRA, YSYEKL. CDR3 length: 13 amino acids. The CDR3 DNA is TGCGCCAGCAGCCAGCCCCTGGGTGAAAAACTGTTTTTT. This encodes CASSQPLGEKLFF.

The chain combines TRBV9 with TRBJ2-2; D not resolved. Germline V gene data show CDR1 as SGDLS and CDR2 as YYNGEE. The germline V and J ends were trimmed by 0 bases and 5 bases, with 5 bases remaining between them. The CDR3 is 13 amino acids. The CDR3, as DNA: TGTGCCAGCAGCGTAGTAGGGACCGGGGAGCTGTTTTTT. Residues: CASSVVGTGELFF.

There are a few counts of this clonotype. The CDR3 reads CAISEGGGGTEAFF. CDR3 DNA: TGTGCCATCAGTGAAGGTGGGGGGGGCACTGAAGCTTTCTTT. The rearrangement links TRBV10-3 to TRBJ1-1; a weak D match, TRBD1 (5 bases). With 3 bases removed from V and 4 bases from J, the gap between germline ends came to 12 bases. Germline lookup yields CDR1 ENHRY and CDR2 SYGVKD. There are 14 residues in the CDR3.

The rearrangement uses TRBV10-3 and TRBJ2-2; tentative D call: TRBD1 (5 bases). The V end lost 4 bases, the J end lost 6 bases, and 18 bases lay between the germline ends. The CDR3 spans 16 residues. The germline V gene has CDR1 ENHRY and CDR2 SYGVKD. In DNA form, the CDR3 reads TGTGCCATCAGTGTGGTAATGTACAGGAAGTCCGGGGAGCTGTTTTTT. Its protein is CAISVVMYRKSGELFF.

This clonotype was detected a few times. The V gene is TRBV12-3 or TRBV12-4, the J gene TRBJ2-5; a weak D match, TRBD2 (6 bases). The V end lost 6 bases, the J end lost 7 bases, and 15 bases lay between the germline ends. The CDR3 runs to 13 residues. For the CDR3, the DNA is TGTGCCAGCAGCTCCCCGGGAGCAGGGACCCAGTACTTC. Translation gives CASSSPGAGTQYF.

V usage is TRBV18 and J usage is TRBJ2-5; 9 bases are shared with TRBD2. Germline CDR1 and CDR2: KGHSH and LQKENI. The CDR3 has 16 amino acids. V was clipped by 6 bases and J by 5 bases; unmatched bases: 13. CDR3 residues: CASSPLVAGVLETQYF. The DNA for the CDR3 is TGTGCCAGCTCCCCCCTTGTAGCGGGAGTTTTGGAGACCCAGTACTTC.

This clonotype has more than one count but fewer than ten. The CDR3 protein is CSVHGLRTDTQYF. In nucleotides, the CDR3 is TGCAGCGTTCATGGACTACGCACAGATACGCAGTATTTT. The chain links TRBV29-1 to TRBJ2-3; possible D gene TRBD2, 6 bases. This CDR3 spans 13 amino acids. Per the germline V gene, CDR1 is SQVTM and CDR2 is ANQGSEA. The V end lost 5 bases, the J end lost 1 base, and 10 bases lay between the germline ends.

This clonotype was counted between two and nine times. V usage is TRBV5-1 and J usage is TRBJ1-4; D is undetermined. The V end was cut by 2 bases, the J end by 6 bases, with 14 bases between. The length of the CDR3 is 15 residues. The V gene's germline CDR1 is SGHRS and CDR2 YFSETQ. The CDR3 sequence: CASSFSGLRDEKLFF. The CDR3 DNA sequence: TGCGCCAGCAGCTTCTCAGGACTCCGAGATGAAAAACTGTTTTTT.

J is TRBJ2-7 and V is TRBV12-3 or TRBV12-4; 9 nucleotides agree with TRBD2. The CDR3 contains 15 residues. The V and J ends lost 6 bases and 3 bases, in that order; junction bases with no gene match: 9. CDR3: CASSERAGGFYEQYF. CDR3 in DNA: TGTGCCAGCAGCGAAAGGGCGGGAGGGTTCTACGAGCAGTACTTC.

This clonotype came up a few times. V is TRBV11-1 and J is TRBJ2-4; D may be TRBD2 (6 bases). V was pared by 4 bases and J by 1 base, with 20 bases between. The CDR3 covers 18 residues. Germline V gene sequence: CDR1 SGHAT, CDR2 FQDESV (reference sequence). The CDR3 spells CASSSPFAGRTAKNIQYF. The CDR3, as DNA: TGTGCCAGCAGCTCCCCGTTCGCGGGGCGGACGGCCAAAAACATTCAGTACTTC. The full variable domain, its missing parts supplied by reference TRBV11-1 and TRBJ2-4, is EAEVAQSPRYKITEKSQAVAFWCDPISGHATLYWYRQILGQGPELLVQFQDESVVDDSQLPKDRFSAERLKGVDSTLKIQPAELGDSAMYLCASSSPFAGRTAKNIQYFGAGTRLSVL.

The chain combines TRBV4-3 with TRBJ2-1; possible D gene TRBD2, 6 bases. This CDR3 has 16 amino acids. CDR1 LGHNA and CDR2 YSLEER come from the germline V gene. V lost 1 base and J lost 4, with 14 bases in between. CDR3 in amino acids: CASSQVVGGIYNEQFF. As DNA, the CDR3 is TGCGCCAGCAGCCAAGTGGTGGGAGGAATTTACAATGAGCAGTTCTTC.

This clonotype has only a few counts. The chain combines TRBV2 with TRBJ2-5, with TRBD2 matching 9 bases. The CDR3 is 14 residues long. CDR1 is SNHLY, CDR2 FYNNEI, per germline. The trim removed 2 bases at V and 5 bases at J, leaving 3 bases unmatched. DNA for the CDR3: TGTGCCAGCAGTGAATGGCGGGGGGGCGAGACCCAGTACTTC. Translated, it gives CASSEWRGGETQYF.

The table lists this clonotype with a few counts. This CDR3 reads CATSDTRQGGETQYF. In DNA form, the CDR3 reads TGTGCCACCAGTGATACGCGACAGGGGGGAGAGACCCAGTACTTC. V is TRBV24-1 and J is TRBJ2-5, with TRBD1 identical over 9 bases. V gave up 3 bases and J gave up 4 bases; unmatched junction bases: 5. Germline V CDR1 and CDR2: KGHDR, SFDVKD. There are 15 residues in the CDR3.

This clonotype was seen a few times. The V and J genes are TRBV12-3 or TRBV12-4 and TRBJ2-7; tentative D call: TRBD1 (5 bases). The CDR3 runs 13 residues. Trimming pared 7 bases from V and 3 bases from J, leaving 13 bases between. The CDR3 nucleotides read TGTGCCAGCAAACCCACAGGAGACTACGAGCAGTACTTC. Translating gives CASKPTGDYEQYF.

The chain recombines TRBV30 with TRBJ1-5, with TRBD1 matching 9 bases. There are 17 residues in the CDR3. V was clipped by 1 base and J by 0 bases; unmatched bases: 7. Germline values: CDR1 GTSNPN, CDR2 SVGIG (reference sequence). Here the CDR3 reads CAWSETGGSNSNQPQHF. The CDR3 coding sequence is TGTGCCTGGAGTGAGACAGGGGGAAGTAATAGCAATCAGCCCCAGCATTTT.

J is TRBJ1-3 and V is TRBV21-1. TRBV21-1 counts as a pseudogene. The CDR3 is made up of 15 amino acids. CDR3 nucleotide sequence: TGTGCCACCAAGCGGGCCGTCGACTCTGGAAACACCATATATTTT. Translated, it gives CATKRAVDSGNTIYF.